This T cell receptor (beta chain) is drawn from a study of vaccination and CD4 T cells after COVID-19. A word on this clonotype: Its antigen is currently unknown.

Cultured CD4+ T-cell DNA underwent Oncomine TCR Beta short-read sequencing. TCRdb used MiXCR to reprocess the PCR reads, holding one entry per CDR3 protein. Here the sample spans roughly 16,000 distinct CDR3 sequences, 40% to 55% being singletons. Treatment indicated: roughly 11-day PBMC culture with coronavirus spike peptide pools or control peptides (ViraFEST assay). PBMCs were cultured at fewer than 2.5 million per well with roughly 10 IU/ml IL-2 and 10 ug/ml peptide pools. The CDR3 contains 14 residues. The J segment lost 2 bases and the V segment lost 5 bases, leaving 5 bases of the junction unmatched. The germline gives CDR1 SGDLS, CDR2 YYNGEE.

Material for sequencing was CD4+ T cells from blood, cultured in vitro. This sequence was found in a human donor who had recovered from COVID-19. V gene TRBV9 combines with J gene TRBJ1-2; 8 bases agree with TRBD1. The CDR3: CASSPTGENYGYTF. CDR3 DNA sequence: TGTGCCAGCAGTCCGACAGGGGAGAACTATGGCTACACCTTC.